What follows describes a single T cell receptor beta chain. Its antigen is not identified. These data originate in a study of T cell responses to AZD1222 COVID-19 vaccine. Here immunoSEQ multiplex PCR was the method, and the copy in TCRdb shows in-frame clones only, minus some. Of over 60,000 clones in the sample, around 87% were seen once. Points from the study as a whole: Researchers report vaccine-associated CD4 TCRs spanning spike, with dominance at 160-218 and 743-854. All repertoire sampling was performed exclusively after the peak T cell response.

V was shortened by 0 bases and J by 6 bases, with 14 bases between the two germline ends. The CDR3 runs 15 residues. CDR1 SGHAT and CDR2 FQNNGV come from the germline V gene. The material sequenced was peripheral blood, taken on day 0 of AZD1222 vaccination. The chain combines TRBV11-2 with TRBJ2-5; a weak D match, TRBD2 (6 bases). The source is an adult in good health. CDR3 sequence (DNA): TGTGCCAGCAGCTTAGACGGGGGACTTATGAAGACCCAGTACTTC. Residues: CASSLDGGLMKTQYF.